This is a list of T cell receptor beta chains from one sample in a study of cytomegalovirus exposure and HLA in healthy donors. Sequencing was performed with immunoSEQ multiplex PCR; in TCRdb, only in-frame clones are kept and a portion is missing. The sample has under 200,000 clones, 79% seen once. Input material: PBMCs. The origin of the receptors is a middle-aged woman in good health and CMV-seronegative. Both conserved end residues are part of each CDR3. D genes are given only for firm matches. Size values are once, few and many counts, or a class for expanded clones, and some rows have none.

>TRBD1|-|TRBJ1-1|TRBV27
CASSLGLTGGTEAFF
TGTGCCAGCAGTTTAGGTTTGACAGGGGGCACTGAAGCTTTCTTT
>-|-|TRBJ2-5|TRBV2
CASSSGTYQETQYF
TGTGCCAGCTCTTCCGGGACATACCAAGAGACCCAGTACTTC
>-|once|TRBJ2-7|TRBV7-2
CASSITRTYEQYF
TGTGCCAGCAGCATCACTCGAACCTACGAGCAGTACTTC
>TRBD1|-|TRBJ2-7|TRBV6-6
CASSLYRGRDEQYF
TGTGCCAGCAGTTTATACAGGGGGCGGGACGAGCAGTACTTC
>-|few|TRBJ1-5|TRBV2
CASSEQGQSNQPQHF
TGTGCCAGCAGTGAACAGGGGCAAAGCAATCAGCCCCAGCATTTT
>-|-|TRBJ1-2|TRBV5-6
CASESGSDYGYTF
TGTGCCAGCGAATCTGGCAGCGACTATGGCTACACCTTC
>TRBD2|-|TRBJ2-1|TRBV6-5
CASSYGAGGVGEQFF
TGTGCCAGCAGTTACGGTGCGGGAGGGGTCGGTGAGCAGTTCTTC
>TRBD1|-|TRBJ1-4|TRBV11-2
CASSDTGTGIGKLFF
TGTGCCAGCAGCGATACAGGGACAGGGATTGGAAAACTGTTTTTT
>-|-|TRBJ1-5|TRBV30
CAWSVPGGRQPQHF
TGTGCCTGGAGTGTACCGGGGGGCCGTCAGCCCCAGCATTTT
>TRBD1|-|TRBJ2-1|TRBV9
CASSVGGTGSSYNEQFF
TGTGCCAGCAGCGTAGGAGGGACAGGGAGCTCCTACAATGAGCAGTTCTTC
>-|few|TRBJ1-1|TRBV4-1
CASSQDPGNTEAFF
TGCGCCAGCAGCCAAGATCCAGGGAACACTGAAGCTTTCTTT
>TRBD1|few|TRBJ1-1|TRBV30
CAWSAGTGGSKAFF
TGTGCCTGGAGTGCCGGGACAGGGGGGTCGAAAGCTTTCTTT
>TRBD2|-|TRBJ2-1|TRBV5-4
CASSPGLAGYNEQFF
TGTGCCAGCAGCCCGGGACTAGCGGGTTACAATGAGCAGTTCTTC
>TRBD1|-|TRBJ2-2|TRBV7-8
CASSLGTADRWELFF
TGTGCCAGCAGCCTTGGGACAGCCGACCGGTGGGAGCTGTTTTTT
>-|-|TRBJ1-6|TRBV13
CASSLNRVSPLHF
TGTGCCAGCAGCTTGAACAGGGTCTCACCCCTCCACTTT
>-|-|TRBJ2-3|TRBV5-1
CASTQGRSSTDTQYF
TGTGCCAGCACCCAGGGGAGATCTAGCACAGATACGCAGTATTTT
>TRBD2|-|TRBJ2-3|TRBV7-2
CASSLGTSGRINTDTQYF
TGTGCCAGCAGCTTAGGGACTAGCGGGAGGATTAACACAGATACGCAGTATTTT